Listed here are 5 T cell receptor beta chains from one sample, sequenced in a study of blood T cell repertoires in COVID-19. Data came from immunoSEQ multiplex PCR; TCRdb stores just in-frame clones and leaves some out. The data contain some 48,000 clones, roughly 85% of them seen just once; the ten biggest clones take up under 3%. The sample was peripheral blood. Receptors were obtained from a woman of 80 years or more with acute or convalescent COVID-19.

The chain links TRBV12-3 or TRBV12-4 to TRBJ1-6; D gene uncertain. The CDR3 has 13 residues. The V end lost 3 bases, the J end lost 6 bases, and 6 bases lay between the germline ends. This chain's CDR3 is CASSFSGNSPLHF. For the CDR3, the DNA is TGTGCCAGCAGTTTCTCGGGTAATTCACCCCTCCACTTT.

This clone was seen a few times. This rearrangement joins TRBV28 to TRBJ1-3, with a tentative D call TRBD1 (5 bases). V dropped 4 bases and J dropped 0 bases, with 13 bases sitting between them. CDR1 MDHEN and CDR2 SYDVKM come from the germline V gene. CDR3 length equals 16 residues. CDR3 DNA sequence: TGTGCCAGCAGTTCGCCCGGGGGTAGCTCTGGAAACACCATATATTTT. Protein product: CASSSPGGSSGNTIYF.

A note on this clone: This same CDR3 is encoded by further DNA sequences in the sample. The V gene is TRBV5-1, the J gene TRBJ1-2; the D gene is possibly TRBD1 (5 bases). The CDR3 loop spans 15 amino acids. Germline lookup yields CDR1 SGHRS and CDR2 YFSETQ. The V and J ends lost 0 bases and 3 bases respectively, with 12 bases between them. The CDR3 region has the DNA TGCGCCAGCAGCTTGGGGACCGGGGGGGACTATGGCTACACCTTC. The encoded protein is CASSLGTGGDYGYTF. The full variable domain, completed using reference TRBV5-1 and TRBJ1-2, is KAGVTQTPRYLIKTRGQQVTLSCSPISGHRSVSWYQQTPGQGLQFLFEYFSETQRNKGNFPGRFSGRQFSNSRSEMNVSTLELGDSALYLCASSLGTGGDYGYTFGSGTRLTVV.

V usage is TRBV11-1 and J usage is TRBJ2-3; 11 bases agree with TRBD1. This CDR3 is built from 15 residues. V shed 3 bases and J 7 bases; nucleotides not matched to a gene: 6. Per the germline V gene, CDR1 is SGHAT and CDR2 is FQDESV (reference sequence). In nucleotides, the CDR3 is TGTGCCAGCAGCTTTCAGGGACAGGGGGGTCATACGCAGTATTTT. It yields the protein CASSFQGQGGHTQYF.

V usage is TRBV5-4 and J usage is TRBJ2-5; D is undetermined. Germline assignment: CDR1 SGHNT and CDR2 YYREEE (reference sequence). The V end lost 7 bases, the J end lost 3 bases, and 4 bases lay between the germline ends. The length of the CDR3 is 10 residues. The CDR3 loop reads CASGKETQYF. The CDR3, as DNA: TGTGCCAGCGGCAAAGAGACCCAGTACTTC.